This TCR beta chain was sequenced for a study of blood T cell repertoires in COVID-19. The wider study: Spain, Italy and the United States supplied samples that represented acute and convalescent COVID-19. From T cells, B-cell-depleted T cells, or PBMCs came the material, which was cDNA or gDNA.

In the original processing: Quantification of nucleated cells was approximated via reference gene primer amplification. The assay was immunoSEQ multiplex PCR, and TCRdb's table has in-frame clones only and misses some. The D gene and trimming were derived from the DNA, and the V and J assignments and clone size from that table. The repertoire consists of under 200,000 clones, with about nine tenths occurring once and the leading ten covering roughly 3.3%. The CDR3 is 15 amino acids. With V trimmed by 3 bases and J by 1 base, 3 bases remained unmatched. Germline V gives CDR1 MNHEY, CDR2 SMNVEV (reference sequence).

J is TRBJ2-7 and V is TRBV27; 10 bases agree with TRBD2. The TCR sequence derives from a man in his 70s with acute or convalescent COVID-19. The sequenced material came from peripheral blood. The CDR3 DNA reads as TGTGCCAGCAGTTTTAAGCGGGGGGGGTCCTACGAGCAGTACTTC. Translating it yields CASSFKRGGSYEQYF.